This T cell receptor (beta chain) is drawn from a study of blood T cell repertoires in COVID-19. About the research overall: The origin of the acute and convalescent COVID-19 samples was the United States, Italy and Spain. Sources were T cells, B-cell-depleted T cells, or PBMCs; the material itself was cDNA or gDNA.

In the source study's methods: Amplifying reference gene primers gave estimates of nucleated cell counts. Method: immunoSEQ multiplex PCR; TCRdb's copy keeps in-frame clones and lacks some. V, J and clone size were drawn from that table, and D and trimming were deduced from the DNA. The sample has tens of thousands of clones, about 90% seen once. Germline V lookup: CDR1 DFQATT, CDR2 SNEGSKA (reference sequence). V was cut by 3 bases and J by 5 bases, with 7 bases left in between. The CDR3 totals 11 residues. The chain carries TRBV20-1 and TRBJ1-1, with D possibly TRBD1 on 5 matching bases. The source of this sequence is a man in his 70s with active COVID-19. Sequenced material: peripheral blood. The CDR3: CSARDNTEAFF. The CDR3 coding sequence is TGCAGTGCTAGGGACAATACTGAAGCTTTCTTT.